The clone carrying this T cell receptor (beta chain) occurred a few times. Antigen specificity is unknown. The CDR3 is 13 residues long. V lost 4 bases to trimming and J lost 4 bases, with 10 bases between them. Germline V gene lookup returns CDR1 SGHRS and CDR2 YFSETQ. The data were obtained in a study of beta chain features in type 1 diabetes. Each sorted fraction was over 95% pure. Study-level points and caveats: Resolution of whether HLA type affects TCRB rearrangement was not achieved here.

Reverse transcription of all isolated RNA meant that expressed TCRB transcripts were sequenced. Naive, central memory and regulatory T cell samples came to a mean of approximately 4 million reads. TCRdb's copy holds only in-frame clones and misses some; the assay was immunoSEQ multiplex PCR. In the table there are over 300,000 clones, around 8% of which are singletons. The clonotype comes from a woman aged 18-29 years in good health. Material: central memory CD4+ T cells from blood. The V and J genes are TRBV5-1 and TRBJ2-3; the D is unclear. CDR3 region: CASSKAISDTQYF. The DNA of the CDR3 is TGCGCCAGCAGCAAGGCAATATCAGATACGCAGTATTTT.